This record covers a single T cell receptor beta chain. The data were obtained in a study of blood T cell repertoires in COVID-19. Study background: There were acute and convalescent COVID-19 samples, and they came from the United States, Italy and Spain. T cells, B-cell-depleted T cells, or PBMCs provided the cDNA or gDNA that served as material.

Participants spanned ages roughly 18 to 95 years and resided in over 20 US areas. The CDR3 has 13 residues. The germline V gene encodes CDR1 SQVTM and CDR2 ANQGSEA. V was cut by 3 bases and J by 5 bases, with 13 bases left in between. In the original processing: The authors estimated nucleated cell counts from reference gene primer amplification. Generated by immunoSEQ multiplex PCR, the TCRdb table keeps only in-frame clones and is missing some. V and J calls and clone size follow that table, whereas D and trimming were derived from the DNA. The table shows about 350,000 clones, with about 90% occurring only once.

What was sequenced was PBMCs or T cells enriched from blood (not recorded which). This TCR was sampled from a woman aged 25-40 years who had recovered from COVID-19. The chain recombines TRBV29-1 with TRBJ1-2; D is unresolved. The CDR3 DNA follows: TGCAGCGTTGATACCGGGAGGTCGTATGGCTACACCTTC. Translated: CSVDTGRSYGYTF.